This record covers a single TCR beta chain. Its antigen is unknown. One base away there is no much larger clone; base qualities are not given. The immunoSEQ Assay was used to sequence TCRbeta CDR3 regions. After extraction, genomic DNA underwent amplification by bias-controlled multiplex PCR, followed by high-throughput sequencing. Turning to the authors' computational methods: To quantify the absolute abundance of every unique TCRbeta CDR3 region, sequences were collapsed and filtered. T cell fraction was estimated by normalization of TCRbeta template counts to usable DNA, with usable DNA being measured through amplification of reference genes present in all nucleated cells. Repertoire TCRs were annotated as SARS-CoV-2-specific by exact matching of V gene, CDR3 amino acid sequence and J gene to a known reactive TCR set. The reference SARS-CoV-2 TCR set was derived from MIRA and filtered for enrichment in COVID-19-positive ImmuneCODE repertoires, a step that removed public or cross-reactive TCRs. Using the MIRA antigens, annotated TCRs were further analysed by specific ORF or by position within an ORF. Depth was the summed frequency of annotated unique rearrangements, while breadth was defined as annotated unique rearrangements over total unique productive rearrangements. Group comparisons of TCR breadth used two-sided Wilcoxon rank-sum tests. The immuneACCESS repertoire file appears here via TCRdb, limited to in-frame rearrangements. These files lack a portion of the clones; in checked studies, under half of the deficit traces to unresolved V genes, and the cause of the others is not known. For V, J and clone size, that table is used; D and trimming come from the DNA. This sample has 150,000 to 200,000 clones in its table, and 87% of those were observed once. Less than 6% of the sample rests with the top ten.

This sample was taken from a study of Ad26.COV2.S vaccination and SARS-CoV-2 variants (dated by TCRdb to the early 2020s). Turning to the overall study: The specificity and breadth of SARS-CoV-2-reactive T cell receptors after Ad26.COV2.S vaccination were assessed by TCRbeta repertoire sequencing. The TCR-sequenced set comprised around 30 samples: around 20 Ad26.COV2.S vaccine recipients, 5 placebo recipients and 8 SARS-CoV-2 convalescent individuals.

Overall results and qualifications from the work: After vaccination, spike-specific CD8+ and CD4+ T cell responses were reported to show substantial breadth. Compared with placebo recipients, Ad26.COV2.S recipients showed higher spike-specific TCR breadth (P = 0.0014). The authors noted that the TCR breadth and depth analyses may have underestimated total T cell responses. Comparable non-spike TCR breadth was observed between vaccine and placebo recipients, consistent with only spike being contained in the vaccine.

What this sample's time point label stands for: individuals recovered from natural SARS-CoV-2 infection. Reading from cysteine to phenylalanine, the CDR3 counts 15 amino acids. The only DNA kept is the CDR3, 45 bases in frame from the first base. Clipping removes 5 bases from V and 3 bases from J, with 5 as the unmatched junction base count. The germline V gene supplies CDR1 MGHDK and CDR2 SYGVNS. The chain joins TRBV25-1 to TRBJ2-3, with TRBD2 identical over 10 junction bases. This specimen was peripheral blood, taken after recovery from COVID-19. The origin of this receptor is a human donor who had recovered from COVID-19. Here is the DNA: TGTGCCAGCAGTCCTAGCGGGAGAGGGACAGATACGCAGTATTTT. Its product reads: CASSPSGRGTDTQYF.